Here is one TCR beta chain with its context. In the source study's methods: Amplified reference gene primers provided the basis for estimating nucleated cell counts. Data came from immunoSEQ multiplex PCR; TCRdb stores just in-frame clones and leaves some out. The V and J calls and clone size were taken over from that table, and D and trimming were inferred from the DNA. Of 200,000 to 250,000 clones listed, about 88% are singletons. CDR1 is SGHNT and CDR2 is YYREEE in the germline V gene (reference sequence). The CDR3 has 13 amino acids. V dropped 4 bases and J dropped 3 bases, with 11 bases sitting between them. This sample was taken from a study of blood T cell repertoires in COVID-19. Enrollees, roughly 18 to 90 years old, lived in about two dozen US areas. Among Cohort 3 donors, those recovered had two negative PCRs, clearance, or symptom resolution.

This clonotype was sampled from a woman aged 25-40 years who had recovered from COVID-19. Sequenced material: PBMCs or T cells enriched from blood (not recorded which). The chain employs TRBV5-4 and TRBJ2-7; tentative D call: TRBD2 (6 bases). The CDR3 DNA reads TGTGCCAGCAGCCGTTGGAGGGGCTACGAGCAGTACTTC. It yields the protein CASSRWRGYEQYF.